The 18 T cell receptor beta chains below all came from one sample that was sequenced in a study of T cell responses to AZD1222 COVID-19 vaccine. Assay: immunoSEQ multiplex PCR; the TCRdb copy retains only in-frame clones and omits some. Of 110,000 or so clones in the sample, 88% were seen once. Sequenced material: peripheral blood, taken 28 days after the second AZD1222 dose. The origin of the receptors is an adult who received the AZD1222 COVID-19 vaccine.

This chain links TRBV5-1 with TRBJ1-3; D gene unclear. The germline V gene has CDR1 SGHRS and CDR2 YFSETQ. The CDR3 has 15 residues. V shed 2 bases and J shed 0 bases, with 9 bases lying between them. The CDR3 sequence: CASSLSASSGNTIYF. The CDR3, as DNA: TGCGCCAGCAGCTTAAGTGCCTCCTCTGGAAACACCATATATTTT.

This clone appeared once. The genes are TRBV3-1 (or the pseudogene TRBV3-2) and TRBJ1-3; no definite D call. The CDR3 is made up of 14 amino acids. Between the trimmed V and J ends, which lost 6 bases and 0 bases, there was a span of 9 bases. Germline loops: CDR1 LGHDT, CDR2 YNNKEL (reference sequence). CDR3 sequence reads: CASRPPNSGNTIYF. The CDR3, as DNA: TGTGCCAGCAGACCCCCAAACTCTGGAAACACCATATATTTT.

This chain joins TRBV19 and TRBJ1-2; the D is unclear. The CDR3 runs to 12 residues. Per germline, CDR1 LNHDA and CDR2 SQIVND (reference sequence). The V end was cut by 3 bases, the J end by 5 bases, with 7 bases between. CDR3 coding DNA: TGTGCCAGTAGTATGTCATTTTATGGCTACACCTTC. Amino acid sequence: CASSMSFYGYTF.

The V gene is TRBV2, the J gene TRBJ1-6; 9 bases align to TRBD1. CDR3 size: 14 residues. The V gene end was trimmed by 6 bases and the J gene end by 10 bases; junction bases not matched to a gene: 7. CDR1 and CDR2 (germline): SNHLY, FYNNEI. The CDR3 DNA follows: TGTGCCAGCAGCTCGGGACAGGGTTGGTCACCCCTCCACTTT. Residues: CASSSGQGWSPLHF.

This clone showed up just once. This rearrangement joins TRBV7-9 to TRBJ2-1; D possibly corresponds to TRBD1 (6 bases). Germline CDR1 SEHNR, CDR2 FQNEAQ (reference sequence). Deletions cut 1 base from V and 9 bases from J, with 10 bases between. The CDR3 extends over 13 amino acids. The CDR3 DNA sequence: TGTGCCAGCAGCTTAGACAGGGAGTCTGAGCAGTTCTTC. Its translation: CASSLDRESEQFF.

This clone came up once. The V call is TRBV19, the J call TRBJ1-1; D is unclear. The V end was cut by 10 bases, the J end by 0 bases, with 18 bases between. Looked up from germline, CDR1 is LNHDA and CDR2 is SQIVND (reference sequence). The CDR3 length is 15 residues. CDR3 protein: CATQGPGAVNTEAFF. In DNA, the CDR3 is TGTGCCACCCAAGGGCCAGGAGCTGTGAACACTGAAGCTTTCTTT.

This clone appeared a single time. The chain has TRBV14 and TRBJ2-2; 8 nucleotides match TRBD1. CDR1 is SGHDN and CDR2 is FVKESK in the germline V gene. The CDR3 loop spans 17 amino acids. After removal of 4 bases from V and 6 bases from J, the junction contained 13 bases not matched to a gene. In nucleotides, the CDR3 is TGTGCCAGCAGCCGCGAGATCTTCAGGGGGCTGGCCGGGGAGCTGTTTTTT. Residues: CASSREIFRGLAGELFF.

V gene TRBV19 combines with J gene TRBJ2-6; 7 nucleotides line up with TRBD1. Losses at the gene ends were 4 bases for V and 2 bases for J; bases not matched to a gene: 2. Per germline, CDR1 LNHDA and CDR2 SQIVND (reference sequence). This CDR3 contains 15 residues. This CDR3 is CASSTGTAGANVLTF. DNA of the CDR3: TGTGCCAGTAGTACCGGGACAGCTGGGGCCAACGTCCTGACTTTC.

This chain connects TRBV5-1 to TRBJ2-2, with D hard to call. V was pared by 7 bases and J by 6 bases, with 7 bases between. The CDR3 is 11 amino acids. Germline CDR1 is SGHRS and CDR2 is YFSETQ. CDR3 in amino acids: CASHTSGELFF. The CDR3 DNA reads TGCGCCAGCCATACGTCCGGGGAGCTGTTTTTT.

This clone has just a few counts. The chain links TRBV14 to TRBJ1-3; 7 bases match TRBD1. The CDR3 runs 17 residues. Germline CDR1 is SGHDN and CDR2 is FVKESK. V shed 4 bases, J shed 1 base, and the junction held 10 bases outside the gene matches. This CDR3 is CASSLGARGYSGNTIYF. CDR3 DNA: TGTGCCAGCAGCCTGGGGGCCAGGGGGTATTCTGGAAACACCATATATTTT.

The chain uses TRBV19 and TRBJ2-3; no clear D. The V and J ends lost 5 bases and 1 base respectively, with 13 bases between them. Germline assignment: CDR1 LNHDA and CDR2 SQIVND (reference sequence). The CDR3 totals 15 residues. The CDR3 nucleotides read TGTGCCAGTAGTCCCGACTCGTTAGGCACAGATACGCAGTATTTT. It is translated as CASSPDSLGTDTQYF.

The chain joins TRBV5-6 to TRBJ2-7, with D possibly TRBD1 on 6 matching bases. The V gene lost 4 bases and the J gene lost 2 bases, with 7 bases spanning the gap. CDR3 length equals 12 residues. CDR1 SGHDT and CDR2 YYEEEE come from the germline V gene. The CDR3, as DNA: TGTGCCAGCAGCGGGGGCCCCTACGAGCAGTACTTC. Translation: CASSGGPYEQYF.

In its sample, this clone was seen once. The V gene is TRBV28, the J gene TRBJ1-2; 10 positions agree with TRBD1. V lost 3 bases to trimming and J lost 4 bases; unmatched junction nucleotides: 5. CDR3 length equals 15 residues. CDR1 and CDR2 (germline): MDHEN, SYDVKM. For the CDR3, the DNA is TGTGCCAGCAGTTTCCGGGACAGGGGCTCCTATGGCTACACCTTC. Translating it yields CASSFRDRGSYGYTF.

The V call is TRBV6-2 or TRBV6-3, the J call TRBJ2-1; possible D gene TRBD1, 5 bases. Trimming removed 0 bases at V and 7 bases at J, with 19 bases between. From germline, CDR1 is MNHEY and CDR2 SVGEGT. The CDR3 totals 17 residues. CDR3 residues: CASSYSRPGNKGNEQFF. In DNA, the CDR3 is TGTGCCAGCAGTTACTCGAGACCAGGGAATAAAGGAAATGAGCAGTTCTTC.

The CDR3: CSAAGTASSGANVLTF. The CDR3 region has the DNA TGCAGCGCGGCCGGGACGGCTAGCTCTGGGGCCAACGTCCTGACTTTC. V gene TRBV29-1 combines with J gene TRBJ2-6; D might be TRBD1 or TRBD2, each matching 5 bases. CDR1 is SQVTM, CDR2 ANQGSEA, per germline. The CDR3 sequence is 16 residues long. Deletions cut 7 bases from V and 0 bases from J, with 16 bases between.

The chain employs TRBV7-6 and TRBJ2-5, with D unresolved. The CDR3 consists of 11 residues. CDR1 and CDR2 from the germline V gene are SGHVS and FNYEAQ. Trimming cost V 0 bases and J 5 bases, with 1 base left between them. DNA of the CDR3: TGTGCCAGCAGCTTAGCCGAGACCCAGTACTTC. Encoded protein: CASSLAETQYF.

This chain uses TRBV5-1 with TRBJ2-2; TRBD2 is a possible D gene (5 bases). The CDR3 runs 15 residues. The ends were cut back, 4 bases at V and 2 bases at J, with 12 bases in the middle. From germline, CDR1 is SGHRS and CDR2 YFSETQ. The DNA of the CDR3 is TGCGCCAGCAGCGAGGAAGGACTTAACACCGGGGAGCTGTTTTTT. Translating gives CASSEEGLNTGELFF.

The CDR3 region is CASSPRDRGIKPQHF. Here the CDR3 DNA reads TGTGCCAGCTCACCCCGGGACAGGGGTATCAAGCCCCAGCATTTT. This chain uses TRBV18 with TRBJ1-5, with TRBD1 identical over 10 bases. Germline V gene lookup returns CDR1 KGHSH and CDR2 LQKENI. Trimming removed 3 bases from V and 8 bases from J; junction bases left unmatched: 7. The CDR3 covers 15 residues.